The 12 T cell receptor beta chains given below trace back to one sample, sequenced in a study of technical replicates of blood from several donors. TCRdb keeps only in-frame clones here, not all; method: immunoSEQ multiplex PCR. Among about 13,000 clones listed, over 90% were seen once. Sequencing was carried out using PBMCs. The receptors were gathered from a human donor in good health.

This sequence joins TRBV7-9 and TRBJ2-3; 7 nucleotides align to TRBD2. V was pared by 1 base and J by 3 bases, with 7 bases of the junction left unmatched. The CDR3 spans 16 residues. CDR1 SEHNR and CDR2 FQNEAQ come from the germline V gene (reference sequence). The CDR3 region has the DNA TGTGCCAGCAGCTTAGAGACTAGCTTTCTAACAGATACGCAGTATTTT. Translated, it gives CASSLETSFLTDTQYF.

Written as DNA, the CDR3 is TGTGCCAGCACCCCGAGCACAGGGTCGAGAGAGACCCAGTACTTC. Its protein product is CASTPSTGSRETQYF. This rearrangement joins TRBV11-2 to TRBJ2-5; a possible D gene is TRBD1 (6 bases). The germline V gene has CDR1 SGHAT and CDR2 FQNNGV. CDR3 size: 15 residues. Between the trimmed V and J ends, which lost 7 bases and 4 bases, there was a span of 19 bases.

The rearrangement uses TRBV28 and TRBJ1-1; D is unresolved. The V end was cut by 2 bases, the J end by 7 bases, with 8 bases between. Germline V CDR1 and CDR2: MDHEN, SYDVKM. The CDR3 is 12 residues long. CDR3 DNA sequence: TGTGCCAGCAGTTTAGGAGGACTTGAAGCTTTCTTT. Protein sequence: CASSLGGLEAFF.

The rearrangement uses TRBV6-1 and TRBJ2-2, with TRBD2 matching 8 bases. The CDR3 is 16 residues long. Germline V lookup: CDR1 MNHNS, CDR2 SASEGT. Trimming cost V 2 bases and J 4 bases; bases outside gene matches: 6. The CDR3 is CASSEWSGRSTGELFF. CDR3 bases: TGTGCCAGCAGTGAATGGAGCGGGAGAAGCACCGGGGAGCTGTTTTTT.

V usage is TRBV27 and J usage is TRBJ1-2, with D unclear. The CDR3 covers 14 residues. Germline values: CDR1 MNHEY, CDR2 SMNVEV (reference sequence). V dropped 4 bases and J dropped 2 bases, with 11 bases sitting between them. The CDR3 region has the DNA TGTGCCAGCAGTTCGTCAATCAGGAACTATGGCTACACCTTC. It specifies CASSSSIRNYGYTF.

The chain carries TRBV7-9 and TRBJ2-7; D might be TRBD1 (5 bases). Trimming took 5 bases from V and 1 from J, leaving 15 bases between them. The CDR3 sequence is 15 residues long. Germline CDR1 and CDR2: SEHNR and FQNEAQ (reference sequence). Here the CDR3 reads CASSSRDARSYEQYF. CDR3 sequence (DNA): TGTGCCAGCAGCAGCAGGGATGCCCGGTCCTACGAGCAGTACTTC.

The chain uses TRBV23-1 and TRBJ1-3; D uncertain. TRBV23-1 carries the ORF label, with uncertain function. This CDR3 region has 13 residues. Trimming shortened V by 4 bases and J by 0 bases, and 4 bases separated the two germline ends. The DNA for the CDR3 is TGCGCCAGCAGTCCACACTCTGGAAACACCATATATTTT. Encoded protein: CASSPHSGNTIYF.

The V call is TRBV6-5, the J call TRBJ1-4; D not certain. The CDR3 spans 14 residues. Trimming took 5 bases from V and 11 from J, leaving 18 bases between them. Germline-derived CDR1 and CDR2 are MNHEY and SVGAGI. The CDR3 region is CASSNQENTEKLFF. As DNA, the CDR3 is TGTGCCAGCAGTAATCAGGAAAATACCGAGAAACTGTTTTTT.

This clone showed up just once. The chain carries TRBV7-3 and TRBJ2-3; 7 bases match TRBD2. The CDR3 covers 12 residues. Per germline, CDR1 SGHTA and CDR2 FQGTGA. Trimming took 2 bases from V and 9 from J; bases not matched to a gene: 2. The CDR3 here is CASSLPGGTQYF. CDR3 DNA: TGTGCCAGCAGCTTACCCGGGGGGACGCAGTATTTT.

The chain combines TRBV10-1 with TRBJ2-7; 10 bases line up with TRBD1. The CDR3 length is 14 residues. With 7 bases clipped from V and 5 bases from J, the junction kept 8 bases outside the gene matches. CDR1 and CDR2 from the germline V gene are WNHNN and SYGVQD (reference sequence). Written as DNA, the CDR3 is TGCGCCAGCAACCGACAGGGGGCGAGGCACGAGCAGTACTTC. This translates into CASNRQGARHEQYF.

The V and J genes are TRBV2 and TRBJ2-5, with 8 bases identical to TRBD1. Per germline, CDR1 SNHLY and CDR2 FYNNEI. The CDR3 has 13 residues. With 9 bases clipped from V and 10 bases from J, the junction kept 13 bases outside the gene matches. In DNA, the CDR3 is TGTGCCAGTAAGGACAGGGCCCAGGTGGGCCAGTACTTC. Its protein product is CASKDRAQVGQYF.

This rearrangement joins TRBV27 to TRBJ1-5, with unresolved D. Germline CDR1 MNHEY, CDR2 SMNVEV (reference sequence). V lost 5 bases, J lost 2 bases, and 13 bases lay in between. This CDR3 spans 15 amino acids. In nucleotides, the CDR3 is TGTGCCAGCAGTGCGCGGGGTTTGGGCAATCAGCCCCAGCATTTT. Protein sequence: CASSARGLGNQPQHF.